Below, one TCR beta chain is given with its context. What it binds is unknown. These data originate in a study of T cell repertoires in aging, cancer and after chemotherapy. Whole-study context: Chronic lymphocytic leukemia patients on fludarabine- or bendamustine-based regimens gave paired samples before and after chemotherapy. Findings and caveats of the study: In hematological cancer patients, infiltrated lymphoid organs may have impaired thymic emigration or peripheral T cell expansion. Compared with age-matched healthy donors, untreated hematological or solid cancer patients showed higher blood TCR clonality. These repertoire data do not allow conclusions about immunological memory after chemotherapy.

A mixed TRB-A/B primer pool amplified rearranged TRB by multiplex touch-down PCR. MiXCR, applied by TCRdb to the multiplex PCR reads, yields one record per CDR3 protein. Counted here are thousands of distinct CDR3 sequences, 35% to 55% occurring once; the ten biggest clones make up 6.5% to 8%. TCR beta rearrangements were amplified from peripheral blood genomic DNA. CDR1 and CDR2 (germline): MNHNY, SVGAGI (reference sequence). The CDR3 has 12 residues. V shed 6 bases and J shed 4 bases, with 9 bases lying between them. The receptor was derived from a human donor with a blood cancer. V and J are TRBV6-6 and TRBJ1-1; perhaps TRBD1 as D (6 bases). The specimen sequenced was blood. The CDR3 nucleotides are TGTGCCAGCAGGAGCAGGGGCACTGAAGCTTTCTTT. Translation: CASRSRGTEAFF.